This TCR beta chain was sequenced during a study of T cell responses to AZD1222 COVID-19 vaccine. Study conclusions and caveats: Within unmutated variant regions lay the reported targets of nearly half of spike-specific TCRs. Only a handful of AZD1222 recipients tested seropositive at baseline.

Using immunoSEQ multiplex PCR, the repertoire was profiled, and TCRdb retains in-frame clones only, with some absent. The sample consists of some 150,000 clones, around 84% of them appearing once. Details on this clone: The antigen remains undetermined.

V was clipped by 5 bases and J by 4 bases; unmatched bases: 7. The CDR3 covers 14 residues. Looked up from germline, CDR1 is SGHTA and CDR2 is FQGNSA. The starting material was peripheral blood, obtained 28 days after the second AZD1222 dose. This sequence originates from an adult who received the AZD1222 COVID-19 vaccine. The rearrangement uses TRBV7-2 and TRBJ1-2; 7 nucleotides align to TRBD1. The CDR3 spells CASSPRQGGYGYTF. The CDR3 coding sequence is TGTGCCAGCAGCCCCCGCCAGGGGGGCTATGGCTACACCTTC.